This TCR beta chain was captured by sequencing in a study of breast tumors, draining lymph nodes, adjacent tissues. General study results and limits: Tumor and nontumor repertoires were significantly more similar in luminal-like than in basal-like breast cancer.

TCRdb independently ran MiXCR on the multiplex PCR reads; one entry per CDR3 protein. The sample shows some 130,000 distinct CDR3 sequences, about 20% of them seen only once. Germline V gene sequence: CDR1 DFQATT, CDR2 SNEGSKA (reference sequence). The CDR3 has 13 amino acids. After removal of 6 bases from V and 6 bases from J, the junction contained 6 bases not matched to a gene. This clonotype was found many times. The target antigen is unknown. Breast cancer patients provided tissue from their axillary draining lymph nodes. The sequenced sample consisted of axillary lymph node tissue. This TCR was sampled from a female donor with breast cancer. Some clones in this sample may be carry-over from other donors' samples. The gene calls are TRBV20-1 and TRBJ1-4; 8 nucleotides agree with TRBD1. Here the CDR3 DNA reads TGCAGTGCCCACCCGGGACAGGATGAAAAACTGTTTTTT. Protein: CSAHPGQDEKLFF.